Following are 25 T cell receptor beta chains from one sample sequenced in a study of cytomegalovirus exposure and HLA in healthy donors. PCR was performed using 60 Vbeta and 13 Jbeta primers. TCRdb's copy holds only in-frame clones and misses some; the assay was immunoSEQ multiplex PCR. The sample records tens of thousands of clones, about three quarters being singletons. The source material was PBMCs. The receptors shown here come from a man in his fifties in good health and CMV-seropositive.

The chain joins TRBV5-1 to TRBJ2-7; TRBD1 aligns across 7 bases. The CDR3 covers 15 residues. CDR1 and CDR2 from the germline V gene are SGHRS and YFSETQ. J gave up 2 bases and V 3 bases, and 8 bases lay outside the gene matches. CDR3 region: CASSSVNQGAYEQYF. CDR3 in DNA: TGCGCCAGCAGCTCTGTGAATCAGGGGGCCTACGAGCAGTACTTC.

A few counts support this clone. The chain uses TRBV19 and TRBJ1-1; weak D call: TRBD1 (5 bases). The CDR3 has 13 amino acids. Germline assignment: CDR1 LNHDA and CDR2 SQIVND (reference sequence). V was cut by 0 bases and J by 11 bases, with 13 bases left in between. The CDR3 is CASSIDGQGMAFF. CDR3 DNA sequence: TGTGCCAGTAGTATAGACGGGCAGGGTATGGCTTTCTTT.

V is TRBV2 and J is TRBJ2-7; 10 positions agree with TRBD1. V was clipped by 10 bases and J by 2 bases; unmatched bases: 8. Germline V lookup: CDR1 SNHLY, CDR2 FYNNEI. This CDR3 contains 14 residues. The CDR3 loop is CAIITGTGAYEQYF. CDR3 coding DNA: TGTGCCATCATTACCGGGACAGGGGCCTACGAGCAGTACTTC.

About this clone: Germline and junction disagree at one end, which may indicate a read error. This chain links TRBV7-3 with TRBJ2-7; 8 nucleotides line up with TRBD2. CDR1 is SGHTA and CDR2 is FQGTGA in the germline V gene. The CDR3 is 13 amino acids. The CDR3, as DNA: TGTGCCAGCAGCTGGACTAGCTCCCACGAGCAGTACTTC. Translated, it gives CASSWTSSHEQYF.

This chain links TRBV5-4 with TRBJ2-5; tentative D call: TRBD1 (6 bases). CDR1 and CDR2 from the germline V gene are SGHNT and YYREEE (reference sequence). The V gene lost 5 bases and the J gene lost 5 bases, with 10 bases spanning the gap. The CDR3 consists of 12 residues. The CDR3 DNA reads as TGTGCCAGCAGGGGCCAGGGGGAGACCCAGTACTTC. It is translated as CASRGQGETQYF.

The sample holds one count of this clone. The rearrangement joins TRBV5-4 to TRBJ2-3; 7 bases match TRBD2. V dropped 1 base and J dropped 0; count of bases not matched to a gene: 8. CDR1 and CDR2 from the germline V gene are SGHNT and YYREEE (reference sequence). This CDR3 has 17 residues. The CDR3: CASSLRVGGSSTDTQYF. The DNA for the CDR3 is TGTGCCAGCAGCTTGAGGGTTGGCGGGAGCAGCACAGATACGCAGTATTTT.

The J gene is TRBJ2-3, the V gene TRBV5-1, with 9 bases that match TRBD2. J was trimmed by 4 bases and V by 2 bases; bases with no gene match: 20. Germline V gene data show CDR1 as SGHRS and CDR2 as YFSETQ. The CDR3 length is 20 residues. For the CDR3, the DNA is TGCGCCAGCAGCTTCAATCGATTAGCGGGAGAGTTCGGGGGGGCAGATACGCAGTATTTT. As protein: CASSFNRLAGEFGGADTQYF.

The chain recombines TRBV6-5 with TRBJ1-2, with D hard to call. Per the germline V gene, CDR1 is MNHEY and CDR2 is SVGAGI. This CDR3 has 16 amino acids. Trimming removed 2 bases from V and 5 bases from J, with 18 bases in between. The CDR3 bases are TGTGCCAGCAGTTACGCCCACGGGTCCGCTCTATATGGCTACACCTTC. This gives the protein CASSYAHGSALYGYTF.

CDR3 protein: CASSLEKGVIDEQYF. The CDR3 DNA reads TGCGCCAGCAGCTTGGAAAAGGGGGTAATCGACGAGCAGTACTTC. The chain links TRBV5-1 to TRBJ2-7; TRBD1 is a possible D gene (6 bases). Trimming removed 0 bases from V and 5 bases from J, with 15 bases in between. The V gene's germline CDR1 is SGHRS and CDR2 YFSETQ. The CDR3 consists of 15 residues.

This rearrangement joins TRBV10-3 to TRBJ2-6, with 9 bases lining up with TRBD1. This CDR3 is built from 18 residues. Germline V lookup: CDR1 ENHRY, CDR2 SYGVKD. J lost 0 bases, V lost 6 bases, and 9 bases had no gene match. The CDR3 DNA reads TGTGCCATCAGCGTACAGGGGGCGCCCAGCTCTGGGGCCAACGTCCTGACTTTC. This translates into CAISVQGAPSSGANVLTF.

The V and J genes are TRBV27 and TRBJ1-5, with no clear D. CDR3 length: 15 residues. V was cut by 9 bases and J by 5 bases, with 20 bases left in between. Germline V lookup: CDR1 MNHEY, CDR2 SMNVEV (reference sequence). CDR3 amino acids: CARILGSPKHQPQHF. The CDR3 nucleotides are TGTGCCAGGATCCTAGGATCCCCGAAACATCAGCCCCAGCATTTT.

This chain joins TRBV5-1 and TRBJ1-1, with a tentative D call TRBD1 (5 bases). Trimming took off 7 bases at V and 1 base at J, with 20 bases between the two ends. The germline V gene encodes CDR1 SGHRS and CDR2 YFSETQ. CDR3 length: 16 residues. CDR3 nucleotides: TGCGCCAGCTCCCCCGGAGGGGTTGGGGCGAACACTGAAGCTTTCTTT. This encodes CASSPGGVGANTEAFF. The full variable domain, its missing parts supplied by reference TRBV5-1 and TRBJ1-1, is KAGVTQTPRYLIKTRGQQVTLSCSPISGHRSVSWYQQTPGQGLQFLFEYFSETQRNKGNFPGRFSGRQFSNSRSEMNVSTLELGDSALYLCASSPGGVGANTEAFFGQGTRLTVV.

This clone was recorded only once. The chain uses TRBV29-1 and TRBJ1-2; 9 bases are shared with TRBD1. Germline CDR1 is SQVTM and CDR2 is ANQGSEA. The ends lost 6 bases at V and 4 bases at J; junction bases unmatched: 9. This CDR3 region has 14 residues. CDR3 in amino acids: CSVAKDRGSYGYTF. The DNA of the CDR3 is TGCAGCGTCGCAAAGGACAGGGGCAGCTATGGCTACACCTTC.

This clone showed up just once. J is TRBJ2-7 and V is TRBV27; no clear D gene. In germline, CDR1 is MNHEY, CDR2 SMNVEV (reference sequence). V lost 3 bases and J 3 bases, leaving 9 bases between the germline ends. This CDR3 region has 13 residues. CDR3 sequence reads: CASSFLPRYEQYF. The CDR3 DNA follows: TGTGCCAGCAGTTTCCTCCCTCGCTACGAGCAGTACTTC.

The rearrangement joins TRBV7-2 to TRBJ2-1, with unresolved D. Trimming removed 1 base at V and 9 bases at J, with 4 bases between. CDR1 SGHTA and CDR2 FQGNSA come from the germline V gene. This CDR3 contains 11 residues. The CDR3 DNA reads TGTGCCAGCAGCTTAGTTAGTGAGCAGTTCTTC. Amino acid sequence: CASSLVSEQFF.

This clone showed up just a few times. CDR3 sequence: CASRSGGLYYNEQFF. The CDR3 DNA reads as TGTGCCAGTCGTTCAGGGGGGTTATACTACAATGAGCAGTTCTTC. The V call is TRBV6-5, the J call TRBJ2-1, with a possible D match to TRBD1 (7 bases). Germline assignment: CDR1 MNHEY and CDR2 SVGAGI. The V end was cut by 9 bases, the J end by 3 bases, with 18 bases between. The CDR3 runs 15 residues.

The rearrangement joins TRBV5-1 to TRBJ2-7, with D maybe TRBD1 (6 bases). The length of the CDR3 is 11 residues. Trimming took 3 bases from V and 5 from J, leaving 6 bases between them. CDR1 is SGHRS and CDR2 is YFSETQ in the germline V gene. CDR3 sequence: CASSWDNEQYF. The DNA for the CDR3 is TGCGCCAGCAGCTGGGACAACGAGCAGTACTTC.

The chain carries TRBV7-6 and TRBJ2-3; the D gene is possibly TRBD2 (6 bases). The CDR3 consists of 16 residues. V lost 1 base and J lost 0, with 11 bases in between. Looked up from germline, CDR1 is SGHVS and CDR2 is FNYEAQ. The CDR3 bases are TGTGCCAGCAGCTTAGTGGCCGGGGGAAGCACAGATACGCAGTATTTT. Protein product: CASSLVAGGSTDTQYF.

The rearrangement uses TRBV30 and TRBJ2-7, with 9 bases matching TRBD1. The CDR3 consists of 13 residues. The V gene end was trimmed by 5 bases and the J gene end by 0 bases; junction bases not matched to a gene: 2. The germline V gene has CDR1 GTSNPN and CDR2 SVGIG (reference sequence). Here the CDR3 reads CAWGTGSSYEQYF. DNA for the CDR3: TGTGCCTGGGGGACAGGGTCCTCCTACGAGCAGTACTTC. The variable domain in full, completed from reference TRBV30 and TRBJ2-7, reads SQTIHQWPATLVQPVGSPLSLECTVEGTSNPNLYWYRQAAGRGLQLLFYSVGIGQISSEVPQNLSASRPQDRQFILSSKKLLLSDSGFYLCAWGTGSSYEQYFGPGTRLTVT.

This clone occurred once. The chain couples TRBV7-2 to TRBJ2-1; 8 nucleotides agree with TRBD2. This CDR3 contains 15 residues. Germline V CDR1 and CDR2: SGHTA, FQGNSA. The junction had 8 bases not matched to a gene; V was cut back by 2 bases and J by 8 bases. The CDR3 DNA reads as TGTGCCAGCAGCTTACTGTTCGCGGGGGGCGATGAGCAGTTCTTC. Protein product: CASSLLFAGGDEQFF.

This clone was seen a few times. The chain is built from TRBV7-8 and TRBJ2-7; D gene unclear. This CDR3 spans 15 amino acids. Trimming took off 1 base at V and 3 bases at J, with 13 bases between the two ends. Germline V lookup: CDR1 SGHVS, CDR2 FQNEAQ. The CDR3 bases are TGTGCCAGCAGCTTAGAGAACCTACCGCACTACGAGCAGTACTTC. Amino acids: CASSLENLPHYEQYF.

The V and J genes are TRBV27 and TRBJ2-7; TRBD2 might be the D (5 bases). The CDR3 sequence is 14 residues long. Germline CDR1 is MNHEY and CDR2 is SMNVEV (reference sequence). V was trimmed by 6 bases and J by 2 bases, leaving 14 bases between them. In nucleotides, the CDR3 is TGTGCCAGCAGCCCTCCTGGGAGTCCCTACGAGCAGTACTTC. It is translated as CASSPPGSPYEQYF.

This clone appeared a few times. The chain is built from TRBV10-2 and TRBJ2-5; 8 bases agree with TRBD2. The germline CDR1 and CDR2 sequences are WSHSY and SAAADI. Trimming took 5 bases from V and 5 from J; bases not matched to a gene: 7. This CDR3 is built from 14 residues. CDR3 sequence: CASSLSGAGETQYF. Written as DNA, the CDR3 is TGCGCCAGCAGTCTTAGCGGGGCGGGGGAGACCCAGTACTTC.

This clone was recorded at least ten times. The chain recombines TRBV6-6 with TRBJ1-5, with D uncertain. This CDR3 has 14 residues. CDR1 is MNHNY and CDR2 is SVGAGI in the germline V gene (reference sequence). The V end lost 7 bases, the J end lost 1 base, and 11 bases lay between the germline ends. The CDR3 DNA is TGTGCCAGCATCAACGGCGGGAGCAATCAGCCCCAGCATTTT. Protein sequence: CASINGGSNQPQHF.

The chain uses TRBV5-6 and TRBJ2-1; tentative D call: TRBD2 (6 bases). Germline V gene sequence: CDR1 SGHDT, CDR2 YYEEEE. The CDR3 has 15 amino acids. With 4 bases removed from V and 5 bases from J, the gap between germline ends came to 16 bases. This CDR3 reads CASSTGLLKNNEQFF. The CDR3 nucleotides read TGTGCCAGCAGCACGGGACTCTTGAAAAACAATGAGCAGTTCTTC.